These T cell receptor beta chains were read from a single sample in a study of blood T cell repertoires in COVID-19. Here immunoSEQ multiplex PCR was the method, and the copy in TCRdb shows in-frame clones only, minus some. Here the sample spans about 240,000 clones, roughly 80% being singletons. Sequenced: peripheral blood. The receptors were gathered from a woman in her fifties or sixties with active or convalescent COVID-19. CDR3s include the opening cysteine and the closing phenylalanine or tryptophan. The order of the fields is J gene, clone size, D gene, V gene, CDR3 protein, CDR3 DNA. D genes are given only for firm matches. Clone sizes are given selectively: once, few, many, or a class where the clone is expanded.

J: TRBJ1-4
size: NA
D: NA
V: TRBV18
CDR3: CASSPYAGLGTNEKLFF
DNA: TGTGCCAGCTCACCATACGCGGGTCTGGGGACTAATGAAAAACTGTTTTTT

J: TRBJ2-5
size: few
D: TRBD2
V: TRBV29-1
CDR3: CSVNLAGVRYF
DNA: TGCAGCGTGAATCTAGCGGGCGTGAGGTACTTC

J: TRBJ1-2
size: once
D: NA
V: TRBV27
CDR3: CASSPLGHGYTF
DNA: TGTGCCAGCAGTCCCCTAGGTCATGGCTACACCTTC

J: TRBJ1-4
size: NA
D: NA
V: TRBV5-5
CDR3: CASSLRPVGEKLFF
DNA: TGTGCCAGCAGCTTGCGGCCCGTCGGGGAAAAACTGTTTTTT

J: TRBJ2-1
size: NA
D: TRBD2
V: TRBV5-1
CDR3: CASSLAALAGSDEQFF
DNA: TGCGCCAGCAGCTTGGCCGCTCTAGCGGGGTCCGATGAGCAGTTCTTC

J: TRBJ2-1
size: NA
D: TRBD1
V: TRBV5-1
CDR3: CASSPIGQAVNEQFF
DNA: TGCGCCAGCAGCCCAATTGGACAGGCGGTCAATGAGCAGTTCTTC

J: TRBJ2-1
size: NA
D: NA
V: TRBV5-6
CDR3: CASRPPDNEQFF
DNA: TGTGCCAGCAGACCACCAGACAATGAGCAGTTCTTC

J: TRBJ2-2
size: NA
D: TRBD2
V: TRBV9
CDR3: CASSFGTINTGELFF
DNA: TGTGCCAGCAGCTTCGGGACTATTAACACCGGGGAGCTGTTTTTT

J: TRBJ1-1
size: NA
D: NA
V: TRBV20-1
CDR3: CSASGQYNTEAFF
DNA: TGCAGTGCTAGTGGGCAGTATAACACTGAAGCTTTCTTT

J: TRBJ2-7
size: NA
D: NA
V: TRBV4-2
CDR3: CASSPDNLYEQYF
DNA: TGTGCCAGCAGCCCGGACAACCTCTACGAGCAGTACTTC

J: TRBJ2-2
size: NA
D: NA
V: TRBV5-1
CDR3: CASGFTGTGELFF
DNA: TGCGCCAGCGGCTTCACAGGGACCGGGGAGCTGTTTTTT

J: TRBJ1-6
size: NA
D: TRBD1
V: TRBV5-4
CDR3: CASRPGQPNSPLHF
DNA: TGTGCCAGCAGGCCGGGACAGCCTAATTCACCCCTCCACTTT

J: TRBJ2-1
size: NA
D: TRBD2
V: TRBV7-6
CDR3: CASSLDGRPRVEQFF
DNA: TGTGCCAGCAGCTTAGACGGGAGGCCACGGGTTGAGCAGTTCTTC

J: TRBJ1-1
size: NA
D: TRBD1
V: TRBV6-5
CDR3: CASSLSTGLNTEAFF
DNA: TGTGCCAGCAGTCTCTCGACAGGGTTGAACACTGAAGCTTTCTTT

J: TRBJ1-1
size: NA
D: TRBD1
V: TRBV6-5
CDR3: CASSRTGTTEAFF
DNA: TGTGCCAGCAGCCGGACAGGGACCACTGAAGCTTTCTTT

J: TRBJ2-5
size: NA
D: TRBD2
V: TRBV7-9
CDR3: CASSRGGDGQETQYF
DNA: TGTGCCAGCAGCCGCGGGGGGGATGGGCAAGAGACCCAGTACTTC

J: TRBJ2-7
size: NA
D: NA
V: TRBV6-2/TRBV6-3
CDR3: CASSYGGLYEQYF
DNA: TGTGCCAGCAGTTACGGGGGCCTCTACGAGCAGTACTTC

J: TRBJ1-2
size: few
D: NA
V: TRBV2
CDR3: CASSEVDRRYGYTF
DNA: TGTGCCAGCAGTGAAGTCGACAGAAGATATGGCTACACCTTC

J: TRBJ2-3
size: NA
D: TRBD2
V: TRBV9
CDR3: CASSPVGGSTDTQYF
DNA: TGTGCCAGCAGCCCCGTGGGGGGGAGCACAGATACGCAGTATTTT

J: TRBJ1-1
size: few
D: TRBD1
V: TRBV4-1
CDR3: CASSQVQGARTEAFF
DNA: TGCGCCAGCAGCCAGGTACAGGGGGCGCGAACTGAAGCTTTCTTT

J: TRBJ2-7
size: NA
D: TRBD1
V: TRBV11-2
CDR3: CASSWGQNYEQYF
DNA: TGTGCCAGCAGCTGGGGACAGAACTACGAGCAGTACTTC

J: TRBJ2-5
size: few
D: TRBD2
V: TRBV7-2
CDR3: CASSESGGAGETQYF
DNA: TGTGCCAGCAGCGAGAGCGGGGGGGCGGGAGAGACCCAGTACTTC

J: TRBJ1-1
size: once
D: NA
V: TRBV11-3
CDR3: CASSSGGIGAFF
DNA: TGTGCCAGCAGCTCCGGGGGGATTGGGGCTTTCTTT

J: TRBJ2-1
size: NA
D: TRBD2
V: TRBV5-1
CDR3: CASSPGLAGGGVSYNEQFF
DNA: TGCGCCAGCAGCCCCGGACTAGCGGGAGGGGGGGTCTCCTACAATGAGCAGTTCTTC

J: TRBJ2-5
size: NA
D: TRBD1
V: TRBV2
CDR3: CASRDRDLQETQYF
DNA: TGTGCCAGCAGGGACAGGGACCTCCAAGAGACCCAGTACTTC

J: TRBJ2-1
size: NA
D: TRBD1
V: TRBV5-1
CDR3: CASSLRAGTGNNEQFF
DNA: TGCGCCAGCAGCTTGCGCGCCGGGACAGGAAACAATGAGCAGTTCTTC

J: TRBJ1-4
size: NA
D: NA
V: TRBV18
CDR3: CASSSRQTEKLFF
DNA: TGTGCCAGCTCATCACGACAGACTGAAAAACTGTTTTTT

J: TRBJ2-2
size: NA
D: TRBD2
V: TRBV9
CDR3: CASSVVRLAGAGELFF
DNA: TGTGCCAGCAGCGTAGTTAGACTAGCGGGAGCCGGGGAGCTGTTTTTT

J: TRBJ2-1
size: NA
D: NA
V: TRBV7-8
CDR3: CASSKTTGGGPREQFF
DNA: TGTGCCAGCAGCAAGACTACAGGGGGAGGGCCGAGGGAGCAGTTCTTC

J: TRBJ1-1
size: NA
D: NA
V: TRBV11-2
CDR3: CASSPARMNTEAFF
DNA: TGTGCCAGCAGTCCCGCCAGGATGAACACTGAAGCTTTCTTT

J: TRBJ1-3
size: few
D: TRBD1
V: TRBV11-2
CDR3: CASSLAPGQGGNTIYF
DNA: TGTGCCAGCAGCTTAGCGCCGGGACAGGGGGGAAACACCATATATTTT

J: TRBJ1-5
size: NA
D: NA
V: TRBV30
CDR3: CAWSEGGNQPQHF
DNA: TGTGCCTGGAGCGAGGGGGGCAATCAGCCCCAGCATTTT

J: TRBJ2-5
size: NA
D: TRBD1
V: TRBV19
CDR3: CASSTATGQETQYF
DNA: TGTGCCAGTAGTACGGCGACAGGGCAAGAGACCCAGTACTTC

J: TRBJ1-1
size: NA
D: NA
V: TRBV2
CDR3: CASSTTALNTEAFF
DNA: TGTGCCAGCAGCACGACAGCCCTGAACACTGAAGCTTTCTTT

J: TRBJ2-1
size: NA
D: TRBD1
V: TRBV5-1
CDR3: CASRPVGQGVNEQFF
DNA: TGCGCCAGCAGACCTGTGGGACAGGGGGTAAATGAGCAGTTCTTC

J: TRBJ2-7
size: NA
D: TRBD1
V: TRBV12-5
CDR3: CASGLDRGPLATYEQYF
DNA: TGTGCTAGTGGTTTGGACAGGGGGCCCCTCGCAACCTACGAGCAGTACTTC

J: TRBJ2-5
size: once
D: TRBD2
V: TRBV4-2
CDR3: CASSQDGTSGGNSQETQYF
DNA: TGTGCCAGCAGCCAAGATGGGACTAGCGGGGGGAACAGTCAAGAGACCCAGTACTTC

J: TRBJ1-3
size: few
D: NA
V: TRBV5-1
CDR3: CASSLNSVGNTIYF
DNA: TGCGCCAGCAGCTTGAATTCTGTCGGAAACACCATATATTTT

J: TRBJ2-1
size: NA
D: TRBD2
V: TRBV15
CDR3: CATSRARGGNEQFF
DNA: TGTGCCACCAGCAGAGCCCGGGGGGGTAATGAGCAGTTCTTC

J: TRBJ1-4
size: NA
D: TRBD1
V: TRBV4-1
CDR3: CASSRGTAGIGNEKLFF
DNA: TGCGCCAGCAGCCGCGGGACAGCTGGGATCGGTAATGAAAAACTGTTTTTT

J: TRBJ1-2
size: few
D: NA
V: TRBV24-1
CDR3: CATSDPAVFDSQNGYTF
DNA: TGTGCCACCAGTGATCCTGCGGTTTTTGACAGTCAGAATGGCTACACCTTC

J: TRBJ2-5
size: NA
D: TRBD2
V: TRBV7-7
CDR3: CASSDGTSEWETQYF
DNA: TGTGCTAGCAGCGACGGGACTAGCGAGTGGGAGACCCAGTACTTC

J: TRBJ2-7
size: NA
D: TRBD1
V: TRBV11-2
CDR3: CASSLNGQGDYEQYF
DNA: TGTGCCAGCAGCTTAAACGGACAGGGGGACTACGAGCAGTACTTC

J: TRBJ2-1
size: NA
D: NA
V: TRBV24-1
CDR3: CAAGRAAVDEQFF
DNA: TGTGCCGCCGGGCGGGCCGCGGTCGATGAGCAGTTCTTC

J: TRBJ2-2
size: NA
D: NA
V: TRBV5-4
CDR3: CASSLEQGVGELFF
DNA: TGTGCCAGCAGCTTGGAACAGGGTGTCGGGGAGCTGTTTTTT

J: TRBJ2-7
size: few
D: TRBD2
V: TRBV14
CDR3: CASSPNHLLAGELLNEQYF
DNA: TGTGCCAGCAGCCCGAACCACCTACTAGCGGGGGAGCTCCTGAACGAGCAGTACTTC

J: TRBJ1-1
size: NA
D: NA
V: TRBV3-1/TRBV3-2
CDR3: CASSLEGGYTEAFF
DNA: TGTGCCAGCAGCCTCGAGGGCGGGTACACTGAAGCTTTCTTT

J: TRBJ1-1
size: NA
D: TRBD1
V: TRBV15
CDR3: CATSGSGTGGRLVTEAFF
DNA: TGTGCCACCAGCGGTTCCGGGACAGGGGGAAGGTTGGTGACTGAAGCTTTCTTT

J: TRBJ1-1
size: few
D: NA
V: TRBV10-2
CDR3: CASSEWMEGSTEAFF
DNA: TGCGCCAGCAGTGAGTGGATGGAGGGTTCCACTGAAGCTTTCTTT

J: TRBJ1-2
size: NA
D: TRBD1
V: TRBV4-1
CDR3: CASSQMTGNYGYTF
DNA: TGCGCCAGCAGCCAAATGACAGGGAACTATGGCTACACCTTC

J: TRBJ1-1
size: NA
D: TRBD1
V: TRBV5-8
CDR3: CASSFRQGGNTEAFF
DNA: TGTGCCAGCAGCTTCCGACAGGGAGGGAACACTGAAGCTTTCTTT